Listed below are T cell receptor beta chains from one sample, sequenced in a study of CD8 T cells in Susac syndrome. MiXCR, run by TCRdb on the immunoSEQ multiplex PCR reads, gives a single entry per CDR3 protein. There are approximately 270,000 distinct CDR3 sequences in the sample; about 93% occur only once, and 0.065% to 0.075% lies in the top ten. Specimen: CD4+ T cells from PBMCs. These receptors were obtained from a human donor with multiple sclerosis. CDR3s include the opening cysteine and the closing phenylalanine or tryptophan. D genes are given only for firm matches. Clone size is shown for a subset of rows, as once, few, many or a class of expanded clone.

J gene,D gene,clone size,V gene,CDR3 protein,CDR3 DNA
TRBJ2-5,TRBD1,.,TRBV6-5,CASIGTGVETQYF,TGTGCCAGCATTGGGACAGGGGTGGAGACCCAGTACTTC
TRBJ2-1,.,.,TRBV14,CASSPRAPTTLFGEQFF,TGTGCCAGCAGCCCCCGGGCTCCTACCACCCTTTTTGGTGAGCAGTTCTTC
TRBJ2-4,TRBD1,.,TRBV7-2,CASSPPDRERNIQYF,TGTGCCAGCAGCCCGCCGGACAGGGAGAGAAACATTCAGTACTTC
TRBJ2-1,TRBD2,.,TRBV18,CASSILAGPDEQFF,TGTGCCAGCTCAATACTAGCGGGGCCCGATGAGCAGTTCTTC
TRBJ2-3,TRBD2,.,TRBV28,CASSLWGIPGSSGGGTDTQYF,TGTGCCAGCAGTTTATGGGGGATACCGGGATCTAGCGGGGGAGGCACAGATACGCAGTATTTT
TRBJ1-2,.,.,TRBV27,CASSFRGAANYGYTF,TGTGCCAGCAGTTTCCGGGGGGCAGCTAACTATGGCTACACCTTC
TRBJ1-2,TRBD1,.,TRBV10-3,CAITSGGQGANYGYTF,TGTGCCATCACGTCCGGCGGACAGGGGGCAAACTATGGCTACACCTTC
TRBJ2-7,.,.,TRBV14,CASSPRQADSYEQYF,TGTGCCAGCAGCCCACGACAGGCTGACTCCTACGAGCAGTACTTC
TRBJ1-6,.,.,TRBV5-4,CASSLDDSPLHF,TGTGCCAGCAGCTTGGATGATTCACCCCTCCACTTT
TRBJ2-2,TRBD1,.,TRBV6-1,CASTATFGTAFGELFF,TGTGCCAGCACCGCCACCTTCGGGACAGCGTTCGGGGAGCTGTTTTTT
TRBJ2-2,.,.,TRBV11-2,CASSPSRGRTGELFF,TGTGCCAGCAGTCCTTCGAGGGGGAGAACCGGGGAGCTGTTTTTT
TRBJ2-7,TRBD1,.,TRBV5-1,CASNRDREGYEQYF,TGCGCCAGCAACCGGGACAGGGAAGGTTACGAGCAGTACTTC
TRBJ2-3,.,.,TRBV29-1,CSVELVGDTQYF,TGCAGCGTTGAACTAGTCGGCGATACGCAGTATTTT
TRBJ2-5,TRBD2,few,TRBV7-9,CASSSSGSPTTQYF,TGTGCCAGCAGTTCTAGCGGGAGCCCGACGACCCAGTACTTC
TRBJ1-2,TRBD1,.,TRBV12-3/TRBV12-4,CASSPGRRTGPYGYTF,TGTGCCAGCAGTCCCGGTAGGAGGACAGGGCCCTATGGCTACACCTTC
TRBJ2-5,TRBD2,.,TRBV11-3,CASGRTSGKNQETQYF,TGTGCCAGCGGCAGAACTAGCGGGAAGAATCAAGAGACCCAGTACTTC
TRBJ1-1,.,.,TRBV20-1,CSARAESGRMAAFF,TGCAGTGCTAGAGCCGAGAGTGGGAGAATGGCAGCTTTCTTT
TRBJ2-7,.,.,TRBV5-1,CASSLAVERIHYEQYF,TGCGCCAGCAGCTTGGCCGTGGAGCGCATACACTACGAGCAGTACTTC
TRBJ2-3,TRBD2,.,TRBV7-8,CASSLPLREYTDTQYF,TGTGCCAGCAGCCTCCCCCTGCGGGAGTACACAGATACGCAGTATTTT
TRBJ2-4,.,few,TRBV7-9,CASSHGDISFRDIQYF,TGTGCCAGCAGCCACGGGGACATATCTTTTCGTGACATTCAGTACTTC
TRBJ2-4,TRBD2,.,TRBV20-1,CSASLRSGGAKNIQYF,TGCAGTGCTAGTCTCAGGAGCGGGGGGGCCAAAAACATTCAGTACTTC
TRBJ2-7,.,.,TRBV12-3/TRBV12-4,CASSPQRREQYF,TGTGCCAGCAGCCCCCAACGGAGGGAGCAGTACTTC
TRBJ2-7,TRBD1,.,TRBV18,CASSPGQGTEQYF,TGTGCCAGCTCACCGGGACAGGGAACCGAGCAGTACTTC
TRBJ2-7,TRBD2,.,TRBV27,CASSLLAGIGYEQYF,TGTGCCAGCAGTTTATTAGCGGGGATAGGGTACGAGCAGTACTTC
TRBJ1-5,.,.,TRBV28,CASTAGGQAQPQHF,TGTGCCAGCACCGCTGGGGGGCAGGCTCAGCCCCAGCATTTT
TRBJ1-2,.,once,TRBV7-2,CASSRDVRSYGYTF,TGTGCCAGCAGCCGGGACGTGAGGTCCTATGGCTACACCTTC
TRBJ2-2,TRBD1,.,TRBV28,CAAKQGGEGGELFF,TGTGCCGCTAAACAGGGGGGCGAAGGCGGGGAGCTGTTTTTT
TRBJ2-3,.,.,TRBV11-2,CASSLVSVSDTQYF,TGTGCCAGCAGCTTAGTGTCGGTTTCGGATACGCAGTATTTT
TRBJ1-5,.,.,TRBV29-1,CSVKQGKDQPQHF,TGCAGCGTGAAACAGGGAAAGGATCAGCCCCAGCATTTT
TRBJ1-2,.,.,TRBV12-3/TRBV12-4,CASSLADRKDGYTF,TGTGCCAGCAGTTTAGCTGACAGGAAGGATGGCTACACCTTC
TRBJ1-2,.,.,TRBV2,CASTPGFDGYTF,TGTGCCAGCACCCCAGGGTTCGATGGCTACACCTTC
TRBJ1-6,.,.,TRBV20-1,CSARDSGAVRNSPLHF,TGCAGTGCTAGAGATAGCGGGGCGGTTAGGAATTCACCCCTCCACTTT
TRBJ2-2,TRBD1,.,TRBV28,CASKGQGITSGELFF,TGTGCCAGCAAGGGACAGGGGATCACATCCGGGGAGCTGTTTTTT
TRBJ2-3,.,.,TRBV28,CASGLTKDGTQYF,TGTGCCAGCGGACTTACGAAGGACGGTACGCAGTATTTT
TRBJ2-5,TRBD2,.,TRBV6-1,CASSELSGGDLQYF,TGTGCCAGCAGTGAACTTAGCGGGGGGGACCTCCAGTACTTC
TRBJ1-1,.,.,TRBV5-1,CASSGILDGLNTEAFF,TGCGCCAGCAGCGGGATCCTGGACGGGTTGAACACTGAAGCTTTCTTT
TRBJ1-6,TRBD1,.,TRBV7-9,CASTRTQTGANSPLHF,TGTGCCAGCACCCGAACCCAGACAGGGGCTAATTCACCCCTCCACTTT
TRBJ1-2,.,.,TRBV12-3/TRBV12-4,CASSIGGIYGYTF,TGTGCCAGCAGCATCGGCGGGATCTATGGCTACACCTTC
TRBJ2-5,TRBD1,.,TRBV20-1,CSARETGETQYF,TGCAGTGCTAGAGAGACAGGGGAGACCCAGTACTTC
TRBJ1-2,.,.,TRBV7-2,CASSLRGWGAYGYTF,TGTGCCAGCAGCTTAAGAGGTTGGGGGGCCTATGGCTACACCTTC
TRBJ2-5,TRBD1,.,TRBV28,CASSSPRTGYQETQYF,TGTGCCAGCAGTTCCCCCCGGACAGGGTACCAAGAGACCCAGTACTTC
TRBJ2-7,.,.,TRBV5-6,CASSRGDRDEQYF,TGTGCCAGCAGCCGGGGAGATAGGGACGAGCAGTACTTC
TRBJ1-4,.,.,TRBV7-9,CASSSSPGNPNEKLFF,TGTGCCAGCAGTTCATCTCCGGGAAACCCTAACGAAAAACTGTTTTTT
TRBJ1-5,.,.,TRBV20-1,CSAPAGTNQPQHF,TGCAGTGCCCCGGCCGGTACCAATCAGCCCCAGCATTTT
TRBJ1-6,.,.,TRBV27,CASSLQGRGVGSPLHF,TGTGCCAGCAGTTTGCAGGGCAGGGGCGTGGGATCACCCCTCCACTTT
TRBJ2-5,TRBD1,.,TRBV7-2,CASSRGGTKETQYF,TGTGCCAGCAGCCGAGGGGGCACAAAAGAGACCCAGTACTTC
TRBJ1-2,TRBD1,.,TRBV30,CAWSAQGVYTF,TGTGCCTGGAGTGCGCAGGGGGTTTACACCTTC
TRBJ2-5,TRBD2,.,TRBV28,CASSIAGALFRETQYF,TGTGCCAGCAGTATAGCGGGAGCCCTTTTCAGGGAGACCCAGTACTTC
TRBJ1-5,TRBD1,.,TRBV19,CASSTGQGGQPQHF,TGTGCCAGTAGTACCGGACAGGGTGGGCAGCCCCAGCATTTT
TRBJ2-3,.,.,TRBV3-1,CASSQDRTSRGTDTQYF,TGTGCCAGCAGCCAAGATCGTACTAGCAGAGGCACAGATACGCAGTATTTT
TRBJ2-1,TRBD2,.,TRBV3-1,CASSQSGGGFEQFF,TGTGCCAGCAGCCAAAGCGGGGGGGGGTTTGAGCAGTTCTTC
TRBJ1-1,.,.,TRBV30,CAWERTDSNTEAFF,TGTGCCTGGGAGAGAACGGATTCGAACACTGAAGCTTTCTTT
TRBJ1-1,TRBD1,.,TRBV29-1,CSVASGGNTEAFF,TGCAGCGTTGCCTCAGGGGGGAACACTGAAGCTTTCTTT
TRBJ1-4,.,.,TRBV19,CASSWTAGNEKLFF,TGTGCCAGTAGTTGGACCGCAGGGAATGAAAAACTGTTTTTT
TRBJ1-3,.,.,TRBV27,CASSKGHPGNTIYF,TGTGCCAGCAGTAAGGGACATCCTGGAAACACCATATATTTT
TRBJ2-2,.,.,TRBV30,CAWTTGQNTGELFF,TGTGCCTGGACCACCGGACAGAACACCGGGGAGCTGTTTTTT